Listed below are T cell receptor beta chains from one sample, sequenced in a study of T cells after yellow fever vaccination. TCRdb fed the 5' RACE reads into MiXCR, producing one record per CDR3 protein. This sample has roughly 250,000 distinct CDR3 sequences, with roughly 13% found just once. Here the sequenced sample was CD4+ T cells sorted from PBMCs, taken 45 days after the yellow fever booster vaccination. The source of these receptors is a man younger than 40 who received the YFV17D yellow fever vaccine. Each CDR3 is given with its conserved first and last residue. The D gene is left open where the match is weak. The size field is filled for only some rows; it gives once, few, many or a size class.

.	.	TRBV7-8	TRBJ2-3	CASSSERDTQYF	TGTGCCAGCAGCTCGGAGAGGGATACGCAGTATTTT
.	few	TRBV5-1	TRBJ2-7	CASSLAGDEQYF	TGCGCCAGCAGCTTGGCCGGCGACGAGCAGTACTTC
.	many	TRBV20-1	TRBJ2-1	CSARHNSRGNEQFF	TGCAGTGCTAGACACAATTCTAGGGGCAATGAGCAGTTCTTC
.	few	TRBV6-1	TRBJ2-3	CASSERDRNTDTQYF	TGTGCCAGCAGTGAAAGGGACCGAAACACAGATACGCAGTATTTT
.	few	TRBV6-5	TRBJ1-6	CASGWGNSPLHF	TGTGCCAGCGGGTGGGGAAATTCACCCCTCCACTTT
TRBD2	many	TRBV7-6	TRBJ2-1	CASSLGTGLAGTSSYNEQFF	TGTGCCAGCAGCTTAGGGACTGGACTAGCGGGGACAAGCTCCTACAATGAGCAGTTCTTC
TRBD1	.	TRBV12-3/TRBV12-4	TRBJ1-5	CASSRTGINQPQHF	TGTGCCAGCTCACGGACAGGGATCAATCAGCCCCAGCATTTT
TRBD2	.	TRBV7-2	TRBJ2-3	CASSWTSGSPDTQYF	TGTGCCAGCAGCTGGACTAGCGGGAGCCCAGATACGCAGTATTTT
.	few	TRBV29-1	TRBJ1-1	CSVEGEVGVGTEAFF	TGCAGCGTTGAAGGGGAAGTTGGGGTGGGCACTGAAGCTTTCTTT
TRBD2	.	TRBV3-1	TRBJ2-7	CASSLTSGSSSEQYF	TGTGCCAGCAGCCTAACTAGCGGGAGTTCGTCCGAGCAGTACTTC
.	many	TRBV7-2	TRBJ2-7	CASSLDSREQYF	TGTGCCAGCAGCTTAGACTCGAGGGAGCAGTACTTC
.	.	TRBV11-2	TRBJ2-7	CASSSSKRRTYEQYF	TGTGCCAGCAGCTCCTCAAAGCGCAGAACCTACGAGCAGTACTTC
TRBD1	.	TRBV12-3/TRBV12-4	TRBJ2-2	CTFSLAHRGGNTGELFF	TGTACCTTCAGTTTAGCTCACAGGGGCGGTAACACCGGGGAGCTGTTTTTT
TRBD1	few	TRBV15	TRBJ1-2	CATNRDRRYGYTF	TGTGCCACCAACCGGGACAGACGCTATGGCTACACCTTC
.	.	TRBV20-1	TRBJ2-5	CSAMRQKETQYF	TGCAGTGCGATGAGACAGAAGGAGACCCAGTACTTC
TRBD2	.	TRBV7-2	TRBJ2-2	CASSIDSGGTGELFF	TGTGCCAGCAGCATAGACAGCGGGGGCACCGGGGAGCTGTTTTTT
.	.	TRBV10-2	TRBJ2-6	CASSEGGRGANVLTF	TGCGCCAGCAGTGAGGGGGGGCGAGGGGCCAACGTCCTGACTTTC
.	few	TRBV5-6	TRBJ1-1	CASSLAGLRRNTEAFF	TGTGCCAGCAGCCTGGCCGGGCTCAGACGGAACACTGAAGCTTTCTTT
.	.	TRBV3-1	TRBJ1-4	CASSPTAGNEKLFF	TGTGCCAGCAGCCCCACAGCCGGGAATGAAAAACTGTTTTTT
TRBD2	few	TRBV5-1	TRBJ2-2	CAGRLADTGELFF	TGCGCCGGCAGACTAGCGGACACCGGGGAGCTGTTTTTT
TRBD2	many	TRBV30	TRBJ2-3	CAWSAILATQYF	TGTGCCTGGAGTGCTATACTAGCGACGCAGTATTTT
.	many	TRBV7-6	TRBJ1-1	CASSPSQRTTEAFF	TGTGCCAGCAGCCCGTCACAAAGGACCACTGAAGCTTTCTTT
.	few	TRBV20-1	TRBJ2-1	CSAWGATNYNEQFF	TGCAGTGCTTGGGGGGCCACAAACTACAATGAGCAGTTCTTC
TRBD2	.	TRBV5-1	TRBJ2-1	CASSLHAGAPYNEQFF	TGCGCCAGCAGCTTGCACGCGGGAGCCCCATACAATGAGCAGTTCTTC
.	.	TRBV7-9	TRBJ2-5	CAISSSPGRGGETQYF	TGTGCCATCAGCTCTTCCCCTGGCAGGGGAGGAGAGACCCAGTACTTC
.	few	TRBV28	TRBJ2-1	CASSSSGGLVNEQFF	TGTGCCAGCAGTTCCTCAGGGGGGCTAGTCAATGAGCAGTTCTTC
TRBD1	.	TRBV20-1	TRBJ2-5	CSARPGQILKETQYF	TGCAGTGCTAGACCGGGACAGATACTAAAAGAGACCCAGTACTTC
.	.	TRBV5-1	TRBJ1-1	CASSVSGTRNAVAFF	TGCGCCAGCAGCGTTTCCGGGACACGGAACGCTGTAGCTTTCTTT
.	few	TRBV5-1	TRBJ2-7	CASSLSSGPSYEQYF	TGCGCCAGCAGCCTCAGTTCAGGTCCATCCTACGAGCAGTACTTC
.	.	TRBV6-5	TRBJ1-2	CASRPGDGGYTF	TGTGCCAGCAGGCCCGGGGACGGCGGCTACACCTTC
TRBD1	.	TRBV29-1	TRBJ1-5	CSAQTGTNQPQHF	TGCAGCGCCCAGACAGGGACCAATCAGCCCCAGCATTTT
.	many	TRBV6-2/TRBV6-3	TRBJ1-6	CASRRDPASSYNSPLHF	TGTGCCAGCAGACGGGACCCCGCGAGCTCCTATAATTCACCCCTCCACTTT